This TCR beta chain is drawn from a study of blood T cell repertoires in COVID-19. On the study more broadly: The United States, Italy and Spain supplied acute and convalescent COVID-19 samples. Sample material is recorded as cDNA or gDNA derived from T cells, B-cell-depleted T cells, or PBMCs.

The CDR3 consists of 16 residues. CDR1 is KGHSH and CDR2 is LQKENI in the germline V gene. The V end lost 2 bases, the J end lost 0 bases, and 8 bases lay between the germline ends. This clone was observed a few times. In the authors' methods: Reference gene primers were amplified, and this amplification served to estimate nucleated cell counts. Some clones are missing from TCRdb's copy, which holds only in-frame ones; the method was immunoSEQ multiplex PCR. V, J and clone size are those of that table, while D and trimming were read from the DNA. The table records about 200,000 clones, roughly 80% of them present only once.

The V gene is TRBV18, the J gene TRBJ1-6; D uncertain. This receptor was taken from an elderly woman with acute or convalescent COVID-19. Input material: peripheral blood. The CDR3 nucleotides are TGTGCCAGCTCACCAGAACAACCCTCCTATAATTCACCCCTCCACTTT. Translating it yields CASSPEQPSYNSPLHF.